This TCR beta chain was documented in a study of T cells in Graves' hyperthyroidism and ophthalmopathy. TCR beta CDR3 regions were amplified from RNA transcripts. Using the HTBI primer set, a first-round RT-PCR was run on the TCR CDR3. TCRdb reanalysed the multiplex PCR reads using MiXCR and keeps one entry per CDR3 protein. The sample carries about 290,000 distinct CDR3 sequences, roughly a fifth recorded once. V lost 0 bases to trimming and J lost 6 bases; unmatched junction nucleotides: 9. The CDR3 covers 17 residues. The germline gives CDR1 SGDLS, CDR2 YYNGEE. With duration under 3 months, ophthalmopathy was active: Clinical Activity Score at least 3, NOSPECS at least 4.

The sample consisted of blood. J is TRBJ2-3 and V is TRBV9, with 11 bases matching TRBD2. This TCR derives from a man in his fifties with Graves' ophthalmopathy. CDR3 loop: CASSVGLAGRRVDTQYF. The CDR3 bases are TGTGCCAGCAGCGTAGGACTAGCGGGAAGGCGAGTGGATACGCAGTATTTT.